This TCR beta chain emerged from a study of cytomegalovirus exposure and HLA in healthy donors. Points from the study as a whole: Later, an analysis found that TCR clusters from the first cohort tended to co-occur in the 120 or so validation repertoires.

Sequenced by immunoSEQ multiplex PCR; TCRdb stores in-frame clones only, minus some. The table has 45,000 to 65,000 clones, 80% to 90% seen once. Remarks on this clone: Its antigen remains unknown.

This CDR3 has 12 amino acids. Trimming removed 6 bases from V and 3 bases from J, with 8 bases in between. In germline, CDR1 is WSHSY, CDR2 SAAADI. This sequence originates from a young woman in good health and CMV-seronegative. The sample comprised PBMCs. This rearrangement joins TRBV10-2 to TRBJ1-2; D is perhaps TRBD1 (5 bases). The CDR3 spells CASRRDDYGYTF. The CDR3 nucleotides read TGCGCCAGCAGGCGGGACGACTATGGCTACACCTTC.